This entry is about one TCR beta chain. The record originates from a study of blood T cell repertoires in COVID-19. Background on the study: T cells, B-cell-depleted T cells, or PBMCs provided the cDNA or gDNA that served as material.

Sequencing was performed with immunoSEQ multiplex PCR; in TCRdb, only in-frame clones are kept and a portion is missing. The sample shows a few hundred thousand clones, about 90% of them seen only once. Everyone who took part was 18 to 89 years old, and they came from about two dozen US areas. Individuals in the exposed group had encountered a COVID-19 case within 2 weeks preceding study entry. V was pared by 8 bases and J by 7 bases, with 12 bases between. There are 13 residues in the CDR3. Sequenced input: PBMCs or T cells enriched from blood (not recorded which). This receptor was obtained from a woman between 40 and 50 years old who had been exposed to COVID-19. V and J are TRBV12-3 or TRBV12-4 and TRBJ1-6; maybe TRBD1 (5 bases). DNA of the CDR3: TGTGCCAGCGGGCTCGGGGGAAATTCACCCCTCCACTTT. Protein product: CASGLGGNSPLHF.